The rows below give T cell receptor beta chains drawn from one sample of a study of neurological immune-mediated disorders. A single record per CDR3 protein comes from TCRdb applying MiXCR to the 5' RACE reads. The sample shows about 36,000 distinct CDR3 sequences, around 10% of them seen only once. The material sequenced was PBMCs. The receptors here all came from a man aged 60-69 years with HTLV-1-associated myelopathy (HAM/TSP). The CDR3 runs from the conserved cysteine through the conserved F or W. The order of the fields is V gene, J gene, D gene, clone size, CDR3 protein, CDR3 DNA. A D gene is named only where the DNA matches it firmly. For some rows the clone size is stated as once, few or many, or as a class when expanded; others skip it.

TRBV2,TRBJ2-7,TRBD1,many,CASSGGTGPYEQYF,TGTGCCAGCAGTGGGGGGACAGGGCCCTACGAGCAGTACTTC
TRBV6-2/TRBV6-3,TRBJ2-7,TRBD1,many,CASSRQGEEKYF,TGTGCCAGCAGTCGACAGGGAGAGGAGAAGTACTTC
TRBV9,TRBJ2-2,NA,NA,CASSPKTSGTGELFF,TGTGCCAGCAGCCCTAAGACGTCAGGGACCGGGGAGCTGTTTTTT
TRBV6-1,TRBJ2-7,TRBD2,many,CASSEAYLADSTYEQYF,TGTGCCAGCAGTGAAGCGTACCTAGCGGATTCAACCTACGAGCAGTACTTC
TRBV5-1,TRBJ2-1,TRBD2,NA,CASSLIAGGPVFF,TGCGCCAGCAGCCTGATAGCGGGAGGGCCTGTGTTCTTC
TRBV4-3,TRBJ2-1,NA,many,CASSQSREIWSYNEQFF,TGCGCCAGCAGCCAGTCTCGGGAAATTTGGTCCTACAATGAGCAGTTCTTC
TRBV5-1,TRBJ1-6,NA,NA,CASFGTDNSPLHF,TGCGCCAGCTTTGGGACGGATAATTCACCCCTCCACTTT
TRBV4-2,TRBJ2-1,NA,many,CASSRTGGAYNEQFF,TGTGCCAGCAGTCGCACGGGGGGCGCATACAATGAGCAGTTCTTC
TRBV9,TRBJ2-1,TRBD2,NA,CASSPTSGAWNEQFF,TGTGCCAGCAGCCCTACTAGCGGCGCTTGGAATGAGCAGTTCTTC
TRBV5-1,TRBJ2-2,NA,many,CASSLVQGSTGELFF,TGCGCCAGCAGCTTGGTACAGGGCTCCACCGGGGAGCTGTTTTTT
TRBV5-1,TRBJ2-4,TRBD1,many,CASSQGQGGYIQYF,TGCGCCAGCAGCCAGGGACAGGGTGGATACATTCAGTACTTC
TRBV28,TRBJ2-7,NA,many,CASSFLGTTYEQYF,TGTGCCAGCAGTTTCCTAGGGACGACCTACGAGCAGTACTTC
TRBV20-1,TRBJ2-7,TRBD2,many,CSARPGTRAHEQYF,TGCAGTGCTAGACCCGGGACTAGGGCCCACGAGCAGTACTTC
TRBV5-1,TRBJ1-2,TRBD1,many,CASSPDGGQGTYGYTF,TGCGCCAGCAGCCCCGATGGGGGACAGGGGACCTATGGCTACACCTTC
TRBV7-3,TRBJ2-3,NA,many,CASSQAAADSTDTQYF,TGTGCCAGCAGCCAAGCAGCAGCAGATAGCACAGATACGCAGTATTTT
TRBV5-1,TRBJ2-1,TRBD1,many,CASSRDSYNEQFF,TGCGCCAGCAGCCGGGACAGCTATAATGAGCAGTTCTTC
TRBV27,TRBJ1-2,NA,many,CASSLGRVGYGYTF,TGTGCCAGCAGTTTGGGGAGGGTCGGCTATGGCTACACCTTC
TRBV19,TRBJ1-2,NA,NA,CASTPPGGVYGYTF,TGTGCCAGTACCCCGCCGGGGGGGGTCTATGGCTACACCTTC
TRBV2,TRBJ2-3,TRBD2,many,CASSDWKRGSTDTQYF,TGTGCCAGCAGTGATTGGAAGCGGGGTAGCACAGATACGCAGTATTTT
TRBV29-1,TRBJ1-5,NA,many,CSVAGRGNQPQHF,TGCAGCGTTGCAGGGAGGGGAAATCAGCCCCAGCATTTT
TRBV4-3,TRBJ2-5,NA,many,CASSQDRGTQYF,TGCGCCAGCAGCCAAGACAGGGGGACCCAGTACTTC
TRBV9,TRBJ1-4,TRBD1,many,CASSATGGSGKLFF,TGTGCCAGCAGCGCAACAGGGGGCTCTGGAAAACTGTTTTTT